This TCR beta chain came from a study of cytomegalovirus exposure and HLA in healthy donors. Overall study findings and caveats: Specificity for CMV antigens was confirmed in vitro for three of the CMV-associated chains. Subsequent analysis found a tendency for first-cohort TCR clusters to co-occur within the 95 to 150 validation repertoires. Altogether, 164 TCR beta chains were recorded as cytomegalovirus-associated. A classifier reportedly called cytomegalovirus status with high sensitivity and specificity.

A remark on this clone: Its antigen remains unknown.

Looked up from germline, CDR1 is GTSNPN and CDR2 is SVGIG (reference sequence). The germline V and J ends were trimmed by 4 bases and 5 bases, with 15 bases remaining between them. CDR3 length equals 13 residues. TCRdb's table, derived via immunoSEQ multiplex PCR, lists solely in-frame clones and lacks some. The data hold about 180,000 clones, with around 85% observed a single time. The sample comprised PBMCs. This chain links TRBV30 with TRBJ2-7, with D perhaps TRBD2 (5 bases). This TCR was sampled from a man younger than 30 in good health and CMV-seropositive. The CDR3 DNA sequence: TGTGCCTGGACTTCCGGGAATCTAAACGAGCAGTACTTC. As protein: CAWTSGNLNEQYF.